The clone carrying this T cell receptor beta chain was found a few times. TCRdb processed the 5' RACE reads anew with MiXCR; each CDR3 protein has one entry. This table holds approximately 210,000 distinct CDR3 sequences, about 18% found once. This specimen belongs to a study of T-cell memory formation after mild COVID-19. Germline V gives CDR1 SGHTA, CDR2 FQGNSA. The ends were cut back, 3 bases at V and 8 bases at J, with 10 bases in the middle. The CDR3 is made up of 13 amino acids. The sample comprised PBMCs or a T cell subset sorted from them (not recorded which). The sequence came from an adult woman who had mild COVID-19 (a few samples of this study predate the infection). Cell type and time point are not known. V is TRBV7-2 and J is TRBJ2-2; D may be TRBD2 (6 bases). The DNA of the CDR3 is TGTGCCAGCAGCTTCTCTAGCGTGGGGGAGCTGTTTTTT. Residues: CASSFSSVGELFF. The variable domain in full, with the rest retrieved from reference TRBV7-2 and TRBJ2-2, is GAGVSQSPSNKVTEKGKDVELRCDPISGHTALYWYRQSLGQGLEFLIYFQGNSAPDKSGLPSDRFSAERTGGSVSTLTIQRTQQEDSAVYLCASSFSSVGELFFGEGSRLTVL.